This TCR beta chain was obtained from a study of T-cell reconstitution after alpha-beta-depleted transplantation in children. This clonotype was detected ten times or more. Unique molecular identifiers featured in how the TCRbeta library was prepared. In TCRdb, the PCR reads were re-called with MiXCR into one record per CDR3 protein. The sample lists fewer than 120,000 distinct CDR3 sequences, 9% to 12% occurring once. V lost 7 bases, J lost 3 bases, and 9 bases lay in between. Looked up from germline, CDR1 is SNHLY and CDR2 is FYNNEI. The CDR3 loop spans 12 amino acids. V usage is TRBV2 and J usage is TRBJ1-2, with D possibly being TRBD1 (6 bases). Sequenced here: PBMCs from the stem cell graft donor, sampled from the stem cell graft. The sequence came from a human donor who donated a stem cell graft to a child with acute lymphoblastic leukemia. CDR3: CASKGGYYGYTF. The CDR3 DNA sequence: TGTGCCAGCAAGGGGGGTTACTATGGCTACACCTTC.